A single sample is the source of the 19 T cell receptor beta chains below, sequenced in a study of cytomegalovirus exposure and HLA in healthy donors. TCRdb's copy holds only in-frame clones and misses some; the assay was immunoSEQ multiplex PCR. Of about 130,000 clones detected, approximately 92% appear once; the ten largest clones hold less than 1.5%. The sequenced sample consisted of PBMCs. These receptors all come from a woman between 18 and 30 years old in good health and CMV-seronegative.

This clone showed up just once. The rearrangement joins TRBV28 to TRBJ2-7; the match to TRBD1 covers 9 bases. V shed 5 bases and J 1 base; nucleotides not matched to a gene: 6. This CDR3 is 15 amino acids long. The germline V gene encodes CDR1 MDHEN and CDR2 SYDVKM. The DNA for the CDR3 is TGTGCCAGCAGTCAACAGGGGGCTAGATCCTACGAGCAGTACTTC. Translation: CASSQQGARSYEQYF.

The chain uses TRBV7-9 and TRBJ1-1; D is perhaps TRBD1 (6 bases). Germline values: CDR1 SEHNR, CDR2 FQNEAQ (reference sequence). The CDR3 runs 14 residues. Trimming cost V 5 bases and J 1 base, with 11 bases left between them. The CDR3 spells CASSPRGGNTEAFF. The CDR3 DNA reads as TGTGCCAGCAGCCCTAGGGGGGGGAACACTGAAGCTTTCTTT.

J is TRBJ2-1 and V is TRBV6-4; TRBD2 might be the D (5 bases). Per germline, CDR1 MRHNA and CDR2 SNTAGT. This CDR3 has 13 amino acids. The ends were cut back, 5 bases at V and 7 bases at J, with 12 bases in the middle. CDR3 amino acids: CASSMSGINEQFF. The CDR3 DNA is TGTGCCAGCAGTATGTCGGGGATTAATGAGCAGTTCTTC.

The chain has TRBV27 and TRBJ2-4, with 8 positions matching TRBD2. V was pared by 0 bases and J by 6 bases, with 7 bases of the junction left unmatched. Germline assignment: CDR1 MNHEY and CDR2 SMNVEV (reference sequence). CDR3 length: 16 residues. DNA of the CDR3: TGTGCCAGCAGTTTATCTCGGGGGGGGCATGGAAACATTCAGTACTTC. Translating it yields CASSLSRGGHGNIQYF.

This CDR3 reads CSVNNRVSGAEAFF. The CDR3 DNA reads TGCAGCGTTAACAACAGGGTGAGCGGGGCTGAAGCTTTCTTT. The chain couples TRBV29-1 to TRBJ1-1, with TRBD1 as a possible D gene (6 bases). The CDR3 has 14 residues. Germline-derived CDR1 and CDR2 are SQVTM and ANQGSEA. V was pared by 5 bases and J by 6 bases, with 19 bases between.

The chain combines TRBV27 with TRBJ2-7; D might be TRBD1 (5 bases). From germline, CDR1 is MNHEY and CDR2 SMNVEV (reference sequence). Trimming shortened V by 6 bases and J by 6 bases, and 15 bases separated the two germline ends. The CDR3 has 13 residues. CDR3 sequence (DNA): TGTGCCAGCAGGAACTTGGACATGTCCGAGCAGTACTTC. Protein product: CASRNLDMSEQYF.

This chain uses TRBV28 with TRBJ2-1; possibly TRBD1 for D (6 bases). The V gene lost 5 bases and the J gene lost 0 bases, with 20 bases spanning the gap. The CDR3 consists of 18 residues. Germline CDR1 MDHEN, CDR2 SYDVKM. In DNA form, the CDR3 reads TGTGCCAGCAGTCCAAGAGACAGGACGACTATCTCCTACAATGAGCAGTTCTTC. Amino acid sequence: CASSPRDRTTISYNEQFF.

The J gene is TRBJ1-3, the V gene TRBV19; 9 positions agree with TRBD1. CDR3 size: 14 residues. Unmatched junction bases numbered 3, after V lost 5 bases and J lost 4 bases. Germline assignment: CDR1 LNHDA and CDR2 SQIVND (reference sequence). The CDR3 is CASSPQGAGNTIYF. The CDR3 region has the DNA TGTGCCAGTAGTCCACAGGGGGCCGGAAACACCATATATTTT.

The V and J genes are TRBV30 and TRBJ1-3; 7 bases map to TRBD1. J gave up 1 base and V 7 bases, and 4 bases lay outside the gene matches. This CDR3 has 13 residues. The germline CDR1 and CDR2 sequences are GTSNPN and SVGIG (reference sequence). As DNA, the CDR3 is TGTGCCTTTGACAGGGAGTCTGGAAACACCATATATTTT. Translation: CAFDRESGNTIYF. The whole variable domain, filled in from reference TRBV30 and TRBJ1-3, reads SQTIHQWPATLVQPVGSPLSLECTVEGTSNPNLYWYRQAAGRGLQLLFYSVGIGQISSEVPQNLSASRPQDRQFILSSKKLLLSDSGFYLCAFDRESGNTIYFGEGSWLTVV.

The V and J genes are TRBV2 and TRBJ1-4; a possible D gene is TRBD1 (5 bases). The CDR3 runs to 12 residues. The V end was cut by 9 bases, the J end by 8 bases, with 13 bases between. Germline CDR1 SNHLY, CDR2 FYNNEI. The DNA of the CDR3 is TGTGCCAGTGTTGCCCAGGGAGAAAAACTGTTTTTT. It yields the protein CASVAQGEKLFF.

In the case of this clone: Mismatch with germline at one junction end may stem from a read error. The J gene is TRBJ2-4, the V gene TRBV18; unclear D gene. CDR3 length equals 12 residues. Germline assignment: CDR1 KGHSH and CDR2 LQKENI. The CDR3 loop reads CASSAPADIQYF. DNA for the CDR3: TGTGCCAGCTCAGCACCCGCGGACATTCAGTACTTC.

V gene TRBV2 combines with J gene TRBJ2-5; 8 positions agree with TRBD1. Germline CDR1 SNHLY, CDR2 FYNNEI. V was clipped by 6 bases and J by 4 bases; unmatched bases: 7. The CDR3 is 14 amino acids. This CDR3 is CASSVDRGRETQYF. CDR3 coding DNA: TGTGCCAGCAGCGTTGACAGGGGTAGAGAGACCCAGTACTTC.

This clone was seen only once. This chain joins TRBV11-2 and TRBJ1-2, with TRBD1 as a possible D gene (5 bases). CDR3 length: 13 amino acids. Germline V CDR1 and CDR2: SGHAT, FQNNGV. Trimming cost V 3 bases and J 8 bases, with 13 bases left between them. The CDR3 reads CASSLGGNRGYTF. In DNA, the CDR3 is TGTGCCAGCAGCTTGGGGGGGAACAGGGGCTACACCTTC.

The chain carries TRBV11-2 and TRBJ1-2; D gene ambiguous. CDR1 and CDR2 from the germline V gene are SGHAT and FQNNGV. CDR3 length equals 11 residues. V lost 2 bases, J lost 11 bases, and 9 bases lay in between. The CDR3 DNA sequence: TGTGCCAGCAGCTTAAGGCAGGAATACACCTTC. It yields the protein CASSLRQEYTF.

In DNA form, the CDR3 reads TGTGCCAGCAGTGAATCCAGGGGGAATGAAAAACTGTTTTTT. This encodes CASSESRGNEKLFF. The J gene is TRBJ1-4, the V gene TRBV6-1; TRBD1 matches 7 bases. J gave up 5 bases and V 2 bases, and 2 bases lay outside the gene matches. The CDR3 has 14 amino acids. Germline CDR1 reads MNHNS; CDR2 reads SASEGT.

The chain combines TRBV10-1 with TRBJ2-7, with a possible D match to TRBD1 (6 bases). Germline-derived CDR1 and CDR2 are WNHNN and SYGVQD (reference sequence). This CDR3 comprises 12 residues. The V end lost 6 bases, the J end lost 5 bases, and 11 bases lay between the germline ends. The CDR3 spells CASSEQGNEQYF. The DNA for the CDR3 is TGCGCCAGCAGCGAGCAGGGGAACGAGCAGTACTTC.

The J gene is TRBJ2-6, the V gene TRBV6-5; D gene uncertain. Looked up from germline, CDR1 is MNHEY and CDR2 is SVGAGI. This CDR3 region has 15 residues. The V end was cut by 7 bases, the J end by 1 base, with 11 bases between. The CDR3 DNA follows: TGTGCCAGCAAGTTTGGAGAATCTGGGGCCAACGTCCTGACTTTC. Amino acid sequence: CASKFGESGANVLTF.

The V call is TRBV7-9, the J call TRBJ2-5; TRBD2 matches at 11 bases. Germline CDR1 reads SEHNR; CDR2 reads FQNEAQ (reference sequence). V was clipped by 1 base and J by 5 bases; unmatched bases: 3. The CDR3 is made up of 15 amino acids. In DNA form, the CDR3 reads TGTGCCAGCAGCTTAGTAGCGGGGGGGACGGAGACCCAGTACTTC. It encodes CASSLVAGGTETQYF.

This sequence joins TRBV30 and TRBJ2-5, with D possibly TRBD1 on 6 matching bases. The CDR3 runs 13 residues. Germline CDR1 is GTSNPN and CDR2 is SVGIG (reference sequence). Trimming stripped 1 base from V and 3 bases from J, with 9 bases between. The CDR3, as DNA: TGTGCCTGGAGTGGTGGGGACAAAGAGACCCAGTACTTC. The encoded protein is CAWSGGDKETQYF.